The 25 T cell receptor beta chains given below trace back to one sample, sequenced in a study of T cells in Graves' hyperthyroidism and ophthalmopathy. RNA transcripts gave rise to amplified TCR beta CDR3 regions. The HTBI primer set was used in a first-round RT-PCR of the TCR CDR3. One entry per CDR3 protein results from TCRdb running MiXCR on the multiplex PCR reads. The table shows under 350,000 distinct CDR3 sequences, with roughly 18% occurring only once. Sequenced: blood. The receptor set was obtained from a woman aged 50 to 60 with Graves' hyperthyroidism.

This clonotype was seen only a few times. J is TRBJ1-2 and V is TRBV24-1, with 7 bases fitting TRBD1. J was trimmed by 6 bases and V by 3 bases; bases with no gene match: 3. Germline loops: CDR1 KGHDR, CDR2 SFDVKD. The CDR3 loop spans 13 amino acids. CDR3 DNA sequence: TGTGCCACCAGTGATGGGACAGCAAATGGCTACACCTTC. Amino acids: CATSDGTANGYTF.

J is TRBJ2-1 and V is TRBV7-9; D is uncertain. This CDR3 is built from 16 residues. In germline, CDR1 is SEHNR, CDR2 FQNEAQ (reference sequence). Trimming shortened V by 6 bases and J by 2 bases, and 17 bases separated the two germline ends. This chain's CDR3 is CASRPLTVGTYNEQFF. In DNA form, the CDR3 reads TGTGCCAGCAGACCGCTGACGGTCGGAACCTACAATGAGCAGTTCTTC.

As for this clonotype: A much more abundant neighbour one base away suggests this may be a read error. This rearrangement joins TRBV27 to TRBJ2-1; either TRBD1 or TRBD2 may fit D (6 bases each). V lost 5 bases to trimming and J lost 10 bases, with 18 bases between them. The CDR3 runs to 14 residues. Germline CDR1 MNHEY, CDR2 SMNVEV (reference sequence). The CDR3 bases are TGTGCCAGCAGTGAAGGTACAGGGAGGTTCGAGCAGTTCTTC. Residues: CASSEGTGRFEQFF.

This clonotype was seen once. CDR3 amino acids: CAISESKDIQYF. In DNA, the CDR3 is TGTGCCATCAGTGAGAGTAAAGACATTCAGTACTTC. V gene TRBV10-3 combines with J gene TRBJ2-4, with unresolved D. V was trimmed by 2 bases and J by 8 bases, leaving 7 bases between them. The CDR3 is made up of 12 amino acids. Per germline, CDR1 ENHRY and CDR2 SYGVKD.

The CDR3 protein is CASSSVGDRGPGELFF. CDR3 nucleotides: TGTGCCAGCAGTTCTGTTGGGGACAGGGGTCCCGGGGAGCTGTTTTTT. This chain uses TRBV12-3 or TRBV12-4 with TRBJ2-2; TRBD1 agrees at 10 bases. V was clipped by 4 bases and J by 6 bases; unmatched bases: 8. CDR3 length: 16 residues.

The chain couples TRBV11-3 to TRBJ1-2, with TRBD1 as a possible D gene (6 bases). The CDR3 runs 12 residues. Germline CDR1 reads SGHNT; CDR2 reads YENEEA. Between the trimmed V and J ends, which lost 5 bases and 8 bases, there was a span of 12 bases. The CDR3 sequence is CASSQRGGGYTF. The CDR3, as DNA: TGTGCCAGCAGCCAAAGAGGGGGAGGCTACACCTTC. The entire variable domain, with the rest obtained from reference TRBV11-3 and TRBJ1-2, is as follows: EAGVVQSPRYKIIEKKQPVAFWCNPISGHNTLYWYLQNLGQGPELLIRYENEEAVDDSQLPKDRFSAERLKGVDSTLKIQPAELGDSAVYLCASSQRGGGYTFGSGTRLTVV.

This clonotype occurred a few times. V and J are TRBV2 and TRBJ2-1, with unresolved D. CDR1 SNHLY and CDR2 FYNNEI come from the germline V gene. The CDR3 spans 14 residues. V was shortened by 3 bases and J by 6 bases, with 12 bases between the two germline ends. CDR3 protein: CASSEFASGNEQFF. In nucleotides, the CDR3 is TGTGCCAGCAGTGAGTTTGCCTCGGGCAATGAGCAGTTCTTC.

This clonotype was counted many times. The chain is built from TRBV9 and TRBJ1-6; 8 bases match TRBD1. Germline values: CDR1 SGDLS, CDR2 YYNGEE. The CDR3 has 16 residues. The ends lost 3 bases at V and 6 bases at J; junction bases unmatched: 8. The CDR3 bases are TGTGCCAGCAGCGACTTGGCAACAGGGGGTAATTCACCCCTCCACTTT. Encoded protein: CASSDLATGGNSPLHF.

The rearrangement joins TRBV18 to TRBJ2-1; possibly TRBD2 for D (7 bases). The CDR3 length is 15 residues. Trimming pared 1 base from V and 8 bases from J, leaving 15 bases between. Germline loops: CDR1 KGHSH, CDR2 LQKENI. The CDR3 DNA is TGTGCCAGCTCACCACGAGGGGGGGGAATGGATGAGCAGTTCTTC. Encoded protein: CASSPRGGGMDEQFF.

There are many counts of this clonotype. The chain is built from TRBV10-1 and TRBJ2-3; tentatively, D is TRBD2 (7 bases). Germline CDR1 and CDR2: WNHNN and SYGVQD (reference sequence). The CDR3 spans 16 residues. The V and J ends lost 5 bases and 1 base respectively, with 16 bases between them. The CDR3 DNA follows: TGCGCCAGCAGTTCGGGGGACTACAGGGGCACAGATACGCAGTATTTT. As protein: CASSSGDYRGTDTQYF.

The chain uses TRBV6-1 and TRBJ2-2; D ambiguous. V was clipped by 4 bases and J by 0 bases, with 9 bases between them. Per the germline V gene, CDR1 is MNHNS and CDR2 is SASEGT. The length of the CDR3 is 15 residues. CDR3 sequence: CASSVGYSNTGELFF. CDR3 nucleotide sequence: TGTGCCAGCAGTGTAGGCTACTCGAACACCGGGGAGCTGTTTTTT.

The CDR3 protein is CASSPGMAGGTDTQYF. The CDR3 bases are TGTGCCAGCAGCCCGGGGATGGCGGGGGGCACAGATACGCAGTATTTT. The chain uses TRBV11-2 and TRBJ2-3, with 7 bases that match TRBD2. Germline assignment: CDR1 SGHAT and CDR2 FQNNGV. The CDR3 runs 16 residues. J gave up 1 base and V 5 bases, and 9 bases lay outside the gene matches.

This clonotype has a handful of counts. As DNA, the CDR3 is TGTGCCATCAGTGGGGCTAGCGGGACCTGGAATGAGCAGTTCTTC. It encodes CAISGASGTWNEQFF. The chain links TRBV10-3 to TRBJ2-1; 9 bases are a match to TRBD2. V lost 4 bases, J lost 7 bases, and 8 bases stayed unmatched. Germline V lookup: CDR1 ENHRY, CDR2 SYGVKD. The CDR3 is 15 amino acids.

The rearrangement links TRBV29-1 to TRBJ2-1; the match to TRBD2 covers 7 bases. This CDR3 region has 15 residues. The V and J ends lost 8 bases and 2 bases, in that order; junction bases with no gene match: 12. CDR1 and CDR2 from the germline V gene are SQVTM and ANQGSEA. As DNA, the CDR3 is TGCAGCTCCGTCCCTTCGGGGGGTGCCTACAATGAGCAGTTCTTC. Its protein is CSSVPSGGAYNEQFF.

V gene TRBV7-8 combines with J gene TRBJ2-7, with no clear D. This CDR3 region has 15 residues. The V gene's germline CDR1 is SGHVS and CDR2 FQNEAQ. The V gene lost 0 bases and the J gene lost 0 bases, with 9 bases spanning the gap. DNA for the CDR3: TGTGCCAGCAGCTTAGCAGCGCAAAGCTCCTACGAGCAGTACTTC. Amino acid sequence: CASSLAAQSSYEQYF.

This clonotype was picked up many times. The V gene is TRBV12-3 or TRBV12-4, the J gene TRBJ1-1; tentatively, D is TRBD1 (6 bases). Trimming removed 6 bases from V and 4 bases from J, with 21 bases in between. The CDR3 consists of 16 residues. The CDR3 DNA sequence: TGTGCCAGCAGCCGCACCACTACAGGGACGGGCACTGAAGCTTTCTTT. Amino acid sequence: CASSRTTTGTGTEAFF.

Ten or more counts support this clonotype. The rearrangement uses TRBV12-3 or TRBV12-4 and TRBJ1-1, with 8 bases aligning to TRBD1. With V trimmed by 6 bases and J by 10 bases, 13 bases remained unmatched. This CDR3 is built from 14 residues. The CDR3 sequence: CASSRQTGAVGAFF. As DNA, the CDR3 is TGTGCCAGCAGCCGCCAGACAGGGGCGGTCGGAGCTTTCTTT.

The J gene is TRBJ2-3, the V gene TRBV5-1, with a weak D call TRBD1 (6 bases). The CDR3 covers 16 residues. The germline V gene encodes CDR1 SGHRS and CDR2 YFSETQ. Deletions cut 2 bases from V and 0 bases from J, with 13 bases between. The CDR3 spells CASSLQGEASTDTQYF. The CDR3 nucleotides are TGCGCCAGCAGCTTACAGGGCGAGGCTAGCACAGATACGCAGTATTTT.

This clonotype has at least ten counts. The chain employs TRBV11-2 and TRBJ2-3; 7 nucleotides match TRBD2. Trimming removed 3 bases from V and 5 bases from J; junction bases left unmatched: 14. From germline, CDR1 is SGHAT and CDR2 FQNNGV. The CDR3 has 17 amino acids. The CDR3 spells CASSFNLDSGGKDTQYF. CDR3 bases: TGTGCCAGCAGCTTTAATCTGGATTCGGGGGGAAAAGATACGCAGTATTTT.

Ten or more counts support this clonotype. The rearrangement uses TRBV6-6 and TRBJ2-3; 7 nucleotides agree with TRBD2. Unmatched junction bases numbered 6, after V lost 0 bases and J lost 9 bases. This CDR3 region has 14 residues. CDR1 is MNHNY and CDR2 is SVGAGI in the germline V gene (reference sequence). CDR3 sequence (DNA): TGTGCCAGCAGTTACTCGAGCGGGGAGGAGACGCAGTATTTT. Translated, it gives CASSYSSGEETQYF.

A few counts support this clonotype. This rearrangement joins TRBV30 to TRBJ1-4, with 7 bases fitting TRBD1. With V trimmed by 3 bases and J by 4 bases, 5 bases remained unmatched. This CDR3 is 14 amino acids long. Germline-derived CDR1 and CDR2 are GTSNPN and SVGIG (reference sequence). As DNA, the CDR3 is TGTGCCTGGAGCCGGGACAGAAATAATGAAAAACTGTTTTTT. This sequence encodes CAWSRDRNNEKLFF.

The rearrangement links TRBV7-2 to TRBJ2-2; the match to TRBD2 covers 9 bases. This CDR3 spans 15 amino acids. V was clipped by 1 base and J by 9 bases; unmatched bases: 6. Germline CDR1 SGHTA, CDR2 FQGNSA. The CDR3 DNA reads as TGTGCCAGCAGCTTAGACAGCGGGGGGACCCGGGAGCTGTTTTTT. Its protein product is CASSLDSGGTRELFF.

The sample holds many counts of this clonotype. The chain carries TRBV30 and TRBJ1-1; D ambiguous. Looked up from germline, CDR1 is GTSNPN and CDR2 is SVGIG (reference sequence). V was shortened by 2 bases and J by 6 bases, with 7 bases between the two germline ends. This CDR3 spans 11 amino acids. The CDR3 DNA follows: TGTGCCTGGAGTCAATTCGCTGAAGCTTTCTTT. Translation: CAWSQFAEAFF.

This chain connects TRBV30 to TRBJ2-3; tentatively, D is TRBD2 (6 bases). Between the trimmed V and J ends, which lost 4 bases and 5 bases, there was a span of 7 bases. Per the germline V gene, CDR1 is GTSNPN and CDR2 is SVGIG (reference sequence). The CDR3 sequence is 11 residues long. As DNA, the CDR3 is TGTGCCTGGAAGGAGGGAGATACGCAGTATTTT. Protein sequence: CAWKEGDTQYF.

This clonotype came up a few times. This sequence joins TRBV27 and TRBJ1-4; no clear D. The length of the CDR3 is 16 residues. Germline CDR1 is MNHEY and CDR2 is SMNVEV (reference sequence). Trimming removed 0 bases from V and 4 bases from J, with 12 bases in between. CDR3 in amino acids: CASSLSTPGFNEKLFF. Written as DNA, the CDR3 is TGTGCCAGCAGTTTATCGACTCCCGGGTTTAATGAAAAACTGTTTTTT. The variable domain in full, with the rest retrieved from reference TRBV27 and TRBJ1-4, is EAQVTQNPRYLITVTGKKLTVTCSQNMNHEYMSWYRQDPGLGLRQIYYSMNVEVTDKGDVPEGYKVSRKEKRNFPLILESPSPNQTSLYFCASSLSTPGFNEKLFFGSGTQLSVL.